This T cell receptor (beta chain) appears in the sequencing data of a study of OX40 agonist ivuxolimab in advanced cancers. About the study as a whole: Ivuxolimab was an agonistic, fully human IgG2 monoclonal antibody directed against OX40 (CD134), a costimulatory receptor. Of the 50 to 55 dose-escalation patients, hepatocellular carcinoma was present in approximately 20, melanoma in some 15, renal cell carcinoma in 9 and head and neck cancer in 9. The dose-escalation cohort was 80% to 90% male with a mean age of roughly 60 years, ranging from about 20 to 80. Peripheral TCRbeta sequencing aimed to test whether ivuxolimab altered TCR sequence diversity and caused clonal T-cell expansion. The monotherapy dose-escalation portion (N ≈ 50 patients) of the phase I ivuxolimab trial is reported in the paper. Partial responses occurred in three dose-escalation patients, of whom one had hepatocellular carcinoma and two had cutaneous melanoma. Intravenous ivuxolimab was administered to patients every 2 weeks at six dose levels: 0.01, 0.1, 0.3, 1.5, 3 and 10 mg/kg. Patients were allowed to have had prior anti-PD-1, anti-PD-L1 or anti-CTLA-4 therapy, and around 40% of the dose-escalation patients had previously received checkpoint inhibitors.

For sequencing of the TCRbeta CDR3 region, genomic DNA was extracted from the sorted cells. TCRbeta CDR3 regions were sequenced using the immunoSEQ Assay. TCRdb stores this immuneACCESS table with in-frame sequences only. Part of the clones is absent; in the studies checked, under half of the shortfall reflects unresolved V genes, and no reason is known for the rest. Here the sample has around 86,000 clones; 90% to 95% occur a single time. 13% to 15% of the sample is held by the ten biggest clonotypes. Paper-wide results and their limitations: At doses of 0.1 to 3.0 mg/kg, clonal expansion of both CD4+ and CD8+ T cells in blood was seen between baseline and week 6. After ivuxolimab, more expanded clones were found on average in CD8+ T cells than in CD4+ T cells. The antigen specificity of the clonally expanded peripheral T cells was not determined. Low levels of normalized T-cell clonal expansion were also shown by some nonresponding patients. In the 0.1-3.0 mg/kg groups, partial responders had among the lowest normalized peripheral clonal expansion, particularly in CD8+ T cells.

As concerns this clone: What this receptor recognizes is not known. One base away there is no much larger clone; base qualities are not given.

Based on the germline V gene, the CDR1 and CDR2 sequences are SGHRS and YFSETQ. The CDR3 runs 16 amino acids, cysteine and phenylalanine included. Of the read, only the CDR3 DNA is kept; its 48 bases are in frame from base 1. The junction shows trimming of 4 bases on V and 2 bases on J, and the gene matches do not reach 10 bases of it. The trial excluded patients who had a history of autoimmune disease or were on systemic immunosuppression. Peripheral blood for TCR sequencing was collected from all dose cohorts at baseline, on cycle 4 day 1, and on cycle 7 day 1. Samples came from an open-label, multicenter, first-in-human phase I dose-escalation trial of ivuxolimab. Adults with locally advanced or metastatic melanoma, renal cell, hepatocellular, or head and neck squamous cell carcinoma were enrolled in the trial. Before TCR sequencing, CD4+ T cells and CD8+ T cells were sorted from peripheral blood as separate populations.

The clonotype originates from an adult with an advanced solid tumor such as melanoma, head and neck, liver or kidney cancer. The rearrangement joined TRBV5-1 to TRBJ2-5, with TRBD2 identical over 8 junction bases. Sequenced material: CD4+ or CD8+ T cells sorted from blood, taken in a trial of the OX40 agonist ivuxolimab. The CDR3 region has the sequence CASSEVAGRPQETQYF. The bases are TGCGCCAGCAGCGAGGTAGCGGGACGACCTCAAGAGACCCAGTACTTC. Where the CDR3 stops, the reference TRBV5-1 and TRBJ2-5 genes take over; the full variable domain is KAGVTQTPRYLIKTRGQQVTLSCSPISGHRSVSWYQQTPGQGLQFLFEYFSETQRNKGNFPGRFSGRQFSNSRSEMNVSTLELGDSALYLCASSEVAGRPQETQYFGPGTRLLVL.